Below are 32 T cell receptor beta chains sequenced from a single sample in a study of control samples from healthy donors and cancer patients (dated by TCRdb to about 2020). Library creation used the immunoSEQ multiplex PCR assay. The clones in this table, taken by TCRdb from immuneACCESS, are in-frame only. Not every clone is retained; where verified, under half of the shortfall comes from an unresolved V gene, and the cause of the rest is unknown. Here the sample has approximately 120,000 clones; roughly 86% occur a single time. The ten largest account for about 2.9% of the sample. Source material: blood. The receptors shown here come from a man in his fifties or sixties in good health.

V gene TRBV5-1 combines with J gene TRBJ2-7, with TRBD1 matching 7 bases. After removal of 4 bases from V and 3 bases from J, the junction contained 7 bases not matched to a gene. The germline CDR1 and CDR2 sequences are SGHRS and YFSETQ. The CDR3 is made up of 14 amino acids. The CDR3 sequence: CASSIQGTGYEQYF. The CDR3 DNA reads as TGCGCCAGCAGCATACAGGGGACCGGCTACGAGCAGTACTTC.

This chain uses TRBV24-1 with TRBJ1-1; D is ambiguous. CDR3 length equals 12 residues. The V end was cut by 5 bases, the J end by 1 base, with 4 bases between. Germline CDR1 KGHDR, CDR2 SFDVKD. CDR3 nucleotide sequence: TGTGCCACCAGTGGCAGGAACACTGAAGCTTTCTTT. Translating it yields CATSGRNTEAFF.

The chain joins TRBV2 to TRBJ2-7, with D hard to call. From germline, CDR1 is SNHLY and CDR2 FYNNEI. The germline V and J ends were trimmed by 3 bases and 7 bases, with 16 bases remaining between them. The CDR3 runs to 14 residues. CDR3 sequence: CASSDFGRLLEQYF. CDR3 DNA sequence: TGTGCCAGCAGTGATTTTGGCAGGCTCCTTGAGCAGTACTTC.

About this clone: An end of the junction does not agree with germline; a read error may underlie this. J is TRBJ2-7 and V is TRBV7-7, with D possibly being TRBD2 (5 bases). The CDR3 is 13 residues long. Germline values: CDR1 SSHAT, CDR2 FNYEAQ (reference sequence). CDR3 loop: CASSRGPGDEQYF. Written as DNA, the CDR3 is TGTGCTAGCAGCCGAGGGCCAGGAGACGAGCAGTACTTC.

This clone was seen at least ten times. The V gene is TRBV11-2, the J gene TRBJ1-2; no definite D call. CDR1 is SGHAT, CDR2 FQNNGV, per germline. Trimming removed 3 bases at V and 4 bases at J, with 12 bases between. The CDR3 extends over 14 amino acids. The CDR3 sequence is CASSLEGSSYGYTF. CDR3 coding DNA: TGTGCCAGCAGCTTGGAGGGATCATCCTATGGCTACACCTTC.

The chain combines TRBV5-1 with TRBJ2-7, with 7 positions matching TRBD1. Looked up from germline, CDR1 is SGHRS and CDR2 is YFSETQ. The J segment lost 2 bases and the V segment lost 5 bases, leaving 7 bases of the junction unmatched. This CDR3 region has 14 residues. The CDR3 nucleotides are TGCGCCAGCAGTTCCGGGACAGCGACCTACGAGCAGTACTTC. Its translation: CASSSGTATYEQYF.

This sequence joins TRBV4-3 and TRBJ2-4; TRBD1 is a possible D gene (6 bases). This CDR3 region has 17 residues. Between the trimmed V and J ends, which lost 1 base and 5 bases, there was a span of 18 bases. Germline CDR1 is LGHNA and CDR2 is YSLEER. CDR3 bases: TGCGCCAGCAGCCAAGGCGAATGGGGGCAAACTGAAAACATTCAGTACTTC. Translating it yields CASSQGEWGQTENIQYF.

The V gene is TRBV28, the J gene TRBJ1-4; no definite D call. This CDR3 region has 14 residues. V lost 2 bases and J lost 4, with 8 bases in between. In germline, CDR1 is MDHEN, CDR2 SYDVKM. In DNA form, the CDR3 reads TGTGCCAGCAGTTTACCACAGCTTAATGAAAAACTGTTTTTT. Its translation: CASSLPQLNEKLFF.

V gene TRBV7-2 combines with J gene TRBJ2-7; 9 bases are a match to TRBD1. The length of the CDR3 is 15 residues. CDR1 and CDR2 (germline): SGHTA, FQGNSA. Germline trimming cut 5 bases from V and 5 bases from J; bases unmatched to any gene: 10. The CDR3 is CASSPSRGQGHEQYF. For the CDR3, the DNA is TGTGCCAGCAGCCCCTCACGGGGACAGGGCCACGAGCAGTACTTC. The variable domain in full, completed from reference TRBV7-2 and TRBJ2-7, reads GAGVSQSPSNKVTEKGKDVELRCDPISGHTALYWYRQSLGQGLEFLIYFQGNSAPDKSGLPSDRFSAERTGGSVSTLTIQRTQQEDSAVYLCASSPSRGQGHEQYFGPGTRLTVT.

The chain combines TRBV3-1 (or the pseudogene TRBV3-2) with TRBJ1-5; D unclear. The germline V gene encodes CDR1 LGHDT and CDR2 YNNKEL (reference sequence). Trimming left V 0 bases short and J 1 base short, with 1 base between. The CDR3 covers 13 residues. CDR3 DNA: TGTGCCAGCAGCCAAGACAGCAATCAGCCCCAGCATTTT. This translates into CASSQDSNQPQHF.

This clone has just a few counts. This chain connects TRBV7-9 to TRBJ1-2; 8 bases match TRBD1. CDR3 length: 12 amino acids. V was pared by 11 bases and J by 7 bases, with 9 bases of the junction left unmatched. Per germline, CDR1 SEHNR and CDR2 FQNEAQ (reference sequence). CDR3 nucleotides: TGTGCCGGCGGACAGGGTGATAGTGGCTACACCTTC. Translated: CAGGQGDSGYTF. Using reference TRBV7-9 and TRBJ1-2 for the parts outside the CDR3, the full variable domain is DTGVSQNPRHKITKRGQNVTFRCDPISEHNRLYWYRQTLGQGPEFLTYFQNEAQLEKSRLLSDRFSAERPKGSFSTLEIQRTEQGDSAMYLCAGGQGDSGYTFGSGTRLTVV.

The rearrangement links TRBV5-1 to TRBJ1-1; TRBD1 aligns across 7 bases. The CDR3 has 14 amino acids. Germline CDR1 reads SGHRS; CDR2 reads YFSETQ. V lost 4 bases, J lost 0 bases, and 3 bases stayed unmatched. CDR3 sequence reads: CASSQGDLNTEAFF. The CDR3 DNA reads TGCGCCAGCAGCCAGGGGGACCTGAACACTGAAGCTTTCTTT.

This clone was counted a single time. The chain employs TRBV3-1 (or the pseudogene TRBV3-2) and TRBJ1-6; 7 bases line up with TRBD1. The CDR3 contains 19 residues. Trimming took 2 bases from V and 4 from J; bases not matched to a gene: 14. Per germline, CDR1 LGHDT and CDR2 YNNKEL (reference sequence). CDR3 nucleotide sequence: TGTGCCAGCAGCCAACTGGGACAGCGAGGTGGGGCGTATAATTCACCCCTCCACTTT. It yields the protein CASSQLGQRGGAYNSPLHF.

This chain uses TRBV18 with TRBJ2-3; no clear D. Germline V gives CDR1 KGHSH, CDR2 LQKENI. The CDR3 spans 14 residues. The V end was cut by 3 bases, the J end by 2 bases, with 9 bases between. CDR3 protein: CASSPAYVTDTQYF. Written as DNA, the CDR3 is TGTGCCAGCTCACCGGCTTACGTCACAGATACGCAGTATTTT.

The chain couples TRBV3-1 (or the pseudogene TRBV3-2) to TRBJ1-2; D is possibly TRBD1 (6 bases). The CDR3 covers 13 residues. Germline V gene sequence: CDR1 LGHDT, CDR2 YNNKEL (reference sequence). Trimming pared 5 bases from V and 8 bases from J, leaving 15 bases between. CDR3 loop: CASSVGGTGGYTF. DNA for the CDR3: TGTGCCAGCAGCGTCGGGGGCACGGGGGGCTACACCTTC.

Here the CDR3 reads CASSGDRGGTEAFF. The DNA of the CDR3 is TGTGCCAGCAGTGGCGACAGGGGCGGCACTGAAGCTTTCTTT. The J gene is TRBJ1-1, the V gene TRBV28; 8 bases align to TRBD1. The CDR3 contains 14 residues. Germline-derived CDR1 and CDR2 are MDHEN and SYDVKM. J was trimmed by 4 bases and V by 5 bases; bases with no gene match: 6.

The rearrangement links TRBV18 to TRBJ1-1; 9 bases map to TRBD1. CDR3 length equals 16 residues. Trimming cost V 4 bases and J 3 bases; bases outside gene matches: 9. Germline V gives CDR1 KGHSH, CDR2 LQKENI. The CDR3 coding sequence is TGTGCCAGCTCACTTCCGGGACAGGGACGAGACACTGAAGCTTTCTTT. Its translation: CASSLPGQGRDTEAFF. The entire variable domain, with the rest obtained from reference TRBV18 and TRBJ1-1, is as follows: NAGVMQNPRHLVRRRGQEARLRCSPMKGHSHVYWYRQLPEEGLKFMVYLQKENIIDESGMPKERFSAEFPKEGPSILRIQQVVRGDSAAYFCASSLPGQGRDTEAFFGQGTRLTVV.

The V gene is TRBV5-1, the J gene TRBJ2-7; TRBD2 aligns across 8 bases. The V and J ends lost 2 bases and 3 bases, in that order; junction bases with no gene match: 4. The germline V gene encodes CDR1 SGHRS and CDR2 YFSETQ. The length of the CDR3 is 14 residues. CDR3 nucleotides: TGCGCCAGCAGCTTAAGTAGCGGGGTCTACGAGCAGTACTTC. This sequence encodes CASSLSSGVYEQYF.

The chain links TRBV7-9 to TRBJ2-3; TRBD1 aligns across 7 bases. This CDR3 is built from 14 residues. The trim removed 5 bases at V and 7 bases at J, leaving 9 bases unmatched. Germline CDR1 SEHNR, CDR2 FQNEAQ (reference sequence). The CDR3 sequence: CASSLTGTRHTQYF. CDR3 DNA: TGTGCCAGCAGCCTGACAGGGACCCGCCATACGCAGTATTTT.

The rearrangement uses TRBV7-9 and TRBJ2-7; maybe TRBD1 (6 bases). The CDR3 has 15 residues. Trimming removed 1 base at V and 2 bases at J, with 12 bases between. Germline V gene data show CDR1 as SEHNR and CDR2 as FQNEAQ (reference sequence). CDR3 protein: CASSLESGAAYEQYF. The CDR3 nucleotides are TGTGCCAGCAGCTTAGAATCAGGGGCGGCCTACGAGCAGTACTTC.

In its sample, this clone was seen a few times. This sequence joins TRBV19 and TRBJ1-2; D ambiguous. Trimming pared 9 bases from V and 6 bases from J, leaving 17 bases between. Germline lookup yields CDR1 LNHDA and CDR2 SQIVND (reference sequence). This CDR3 has 13 residues. The CDR3 sequence: CASLQLERDGYTF. The CDR3, as DNA: TGTGCCAGCCTTCAACTCGAGCGAGATGGCTACACCTTC.

The V gene is TRBV6-1, the J gene TRBJ2-1; 8 nucleotides agree with TRBD1. Trimming removed 3 bases from V and 6 bases from J; junction bases left unmatched: 10. CDR1 is MNHNS, CDR2 SASEGT, per germline. The CDR3 length is 16 residues. Here the CDR3 reads CASSDRRTGKFNEQFF. CDR3 nucleotides: TGTGCCAGCAGTGATAGGAGGACAGGGAAATTCAATGAGCAGTTCTTC.

The chain joins TRBV30 to TRBJ2-3; no reliable D call. This CDR3 is 14 amino acids long. From germline, CDR1 is GTSNPN and CDR2 SVGIG (reference sequence). V was clipped by 2 bases and J by 4 bases, with 13 bases between them. CDR3 DNA: TGTGCCTGGAGTACATCCACCCACGCAGATACGCAGTATTTT. Amino acid sequence: CAWSTSTHADTQYF.

The chain is built from TRBV28 and TRBJ1-2, with 10 bases matching TRBD1. The CDR3 has 15 amino acids. J was trimmed by 5 bases and V by 5 bases; bases with no gene match: 8. Per the germline V gene, CDR1 is MDHEN and CDR2 is SYDVKM. This chain's CDR3 is CASSLPGQGIYGYTF. The DNA of the CDR3 is TGTGCCAGCAGTCTCCCGGGACAGGGGATATATGGCTACACCTTC.

The chain joins TRBV4-1 to TRBJ2-1, with 12 bases identical to TRBD2. Germline CDR1 is MGHRA and CDR2 is YSYEKL. V gave up 1 base and J gave up 10 bases; unmatched junction bases: 5. CDR3 length equals 15 residues. The CDR3 DNA reads TGCGCCAGCAGCCAAGTGGCTAGCGGGGGGGTAGAGCAGTTCTTC. It codes for CASSQVASGGVEQFF.

Here the CDR3 reads CASSHLYPGQGTDTQYF. The CDR3 DNA is TGTGCCAGCTCACATCTATATCCGGGACAGGGGACAGATACGCAGTATTTT. The chain recombines TRBV18 with TRBJ2-3, with 10 bases fitting TRBD1. The CDR3 sequence is 17 residues long. The junction had 10 bases not matched to a gene; V was cut back by 4 bases and J by 3 bases. Germline V CDR1 and CDR2: KGHSH, LQKENI.

The chain employs TRBV29-1 and TRBJ1-1; TRBD1 aligns across 9 bases. CDR3 length equals 13 residues. V dropped 6 bases and J dropped 6; count of bases not matched to a gene: 8. CDR1 is SQVTM, CDR2 ANQGSEA, per germline. The CDR3 protein is CSVLGQGRSEAFF. The CDR3 region has the DNA TGCAGCGTCTTGGGACAGGGTCGGTCTGAAGCTTTCTTT. Complete variable domain (other parts from reference TRBV29-1 and TRBJ1-1): SAVISQKPSRDICQRGTSLTIQCQVDSQVTMMFWYRQQPGQSLTLIATANQGSEATYESGFVIDKFPISRPNLTFSTLTVSNMSPEDSSIYLCSVLGQGRSEAFFGQGTRLTVV.

For this clone: The sample has other DNA sequences that encode this CDR3 too. This chain joins TRBV12-3 or TRBV12-4 and TRBJ2-7; D unclear. Trimming stripped 1 base from V and 6 bases from J, with 7 bases between. CDR3 length equals 12 residues. The CDR3 region is CASSLGVGEQYF. CDR3 nucleotide sequence: TGTGCCAGCAGTTTAGGGGTGGGCGAGCAGTACTTC.

The chain joins TRBV6-4 to TRBJ1-3; 10 nucleotides match TRBD1. This CDR3 has 17 residues. Germline assignment: CDR1 MRHNA and CDR2 SNTAGT. V was pared by 3 bases and J by 2 bases, with 7 bases of the junction left unmatched. CDR3 residues: CASSEGLGQGAGNTIYF. CDR3 coding DNA: TGTGCCAGCAGTGAAGGACTTGGACAGGGGGCTGGAAACACCATATATTTT.

The V call is TRBV10-1, the J call TRBJ1-1; D ambiguous. The CDR3 spans 15 residues. The V end was cut by 2 bases, the J end by 3 bases, with 13 bases between. The germline CDR1 and CDR2 sequences are WNHNN and SYGVQD (reference sequence). The CDR3 DNA reads as TGCGCCAGCAGTGAGACGGGCCGAGGCTACACTGAAGCTTTCTTT. This sequence encodes CASSETGRGYTEAFF.

In this sample, this clone turned up a few times. This rearrangement joins TRBV14 to TRBJ1-2; D is undetermined. V shed 0 bases and J shed 4 bases, with 12 bases lying between them. Per germline, CDR1 SGHDN and CDR2 FVKESK. The CDR3 loop spans 15 amino acids. The CDR3 sequence is CASSQEATAVYGYTF. Written as DNA, the CDR3 is TGTGCCAGCAGCCAAGAAGCGACGGCGGTCTATGGCTACACCTTC.

The chain couples TRBV5-5 to TRBJ1-3; D unclear. Germline V CDR1 and CDR2: SGHKS, YYEKEE (reference sequence). The CDR3 is 17 residues long. The germline V and J ends were trimmed by 1 base and 2 bases, with 16 bases remaining between them. The DNA of the CDR3 is TGTGCCAGCAGCTTGAATCGGGCGGGAAATCCTGGAAACACCATATATTTT. This encodes CASSLNRAGNPGNTIYF.